This entry is about one TCR beta chain. The data are from a study of blood T cell repertoires in COVID-19. In the study's own analysis: Scientists estimated how many nucleated cells there were by amplifying reference gene primers. Some clones are missing from TCRdb's copy, which holds only in-frame ones; the method was immunoSEQ multiplex PCR. That table gives V, J and clone size, and the DNA gave D and trimming. The table records a few hundred thousand clones, approximately 82% of them present only once. The germline V and J ends were trimmed by 0 bases and 4 bases, with 16 bases remaining between them. The CDR3 extends over 16 amino acids. The germline CDR1 and CDR2 sequences are SQVTM and ANQGSEA.

This clonotype originated in a woman in her forties or fifties with acute or convalescent COVID-19. This chain connects TRBV29-1 to TRBJ1-3; no clear D. What was sequenced was peripheral blood. The CDR3 loop reads CSVEDGYGGYGNTIYF. In DNA, the CDR3 is TGCAGCGTTGAAGATGGATATGGAGGGTACGGAAACACCATATATTTT.